This is a list of T cell receptor beta chains from one sample in a study of blood T cell repertoires in COVID-19. The protocol was immunoSEQ multiplex PCR, while the TCRdb copy is restricted to in-frame clones and leaves out a portion. Of roughly 100,000 clones detected, just over 85% appear once; the ten largest clones hold roughly 3.5%. Specimen: peripheral blood. The receptor set was obtained from a human donor in a cohort sampled during active COVID-19. Each CDR3 is given with its conserved first and last residue. The D gene is left open where the match is weak. Clone size is stated in some rows and not others, as once, few, many or a class when expanded.

v_gene	j_gene	d_gene	abundance	CDR3nt	CDR3aa
TRBV2	TRBJ2-7	TRBD1	.	TGTGCCATCACTCGGGACAGGTCCCCCTACGAGCAGTACTTC	CAITRDRSPYEQYF
TRBV6-5	TRBJ2-7	TRBD2	.	TGTGCCAGCAGTTCCCCTCGGGAGGGGCCCTACGAGCAGTACTTC	CASSSPREGPYEQYF
TRBV7-3	TRBJ2-3	.	.	TGTGCCAGCAGACGACAGGGCACAGATACGCAGTATTTT	CASRRQGTDTQYF
TRBV4-2	TRBJ1-2	.	once	TGTGCCAGCAGCCAAGATTCCGGTAACTATGGCTACACCTTC	CASSQDSGNYGYTF
TRBV4-1	TRBJ2-7	.	.	TGCGCCAGCAGCCTTTGGGGAGACTCCTACGAGCAGTACTTC	CASSLWGDSYEQYF
TRBV19	TRBJ2-7	.	.	TGTGCCAGTAGTGAGCCGCGGGGTCGCGCCTACGAGCAGTACTTC	CASSEPRGRAYEQYF
TRBV27	TRBJ2-7	.	.	TGTGCCAGCAGTTTCCGCCTACATACTAGTCTACGAGAGCAGTACTTC	CASSFRLHTSLREQYF
TRBV25-1	TRBJ2-7	.	.	TGTGCCAGCGGGACAAATAGTTTGGAGAAAAAGTACTTC	CASGTNSLEKKYF
TRBV5-6	TRBJ2-7	.	few	TGTGCCAGCAGCAACAGGGTCTCCTACGAGCAGTACTTC	CASSNRVSYEQYF
TRBV5-4	TRBJ1-1	.	.	TGTGCCAGCAGCTACGAAAGATCGAGCGCTGAAGCTTTCTTT	CASSYERSSAEAFF
TRBV30	TRBJ2-5	.	once	TGTGCCTGGGTTGGGGGCAGGGGGGACGAGACCCAGTACTTC	CAWVGGRGDETQYF
TRBV2	TRBJ1-4	.	.	TGTGCCAGCAGGAACAGGGATCTTTTTGAAAAACTGTTTTTT	CASRNRDLFEKLFF
TRBV28	TRBJ2-7	.	.	TGTGCCAGCAGAGTAGACAGATACGAGCAGTACTTC	CASRVDRYEQYF
TRBV18	TRBJ2-5	TRBD1	.	TGTGCCAGCTCGTGGAGGAAACTTACCGGGACAGAATTTTTAATCCGACAAGAGACCCAGTACTTC	CASSWRKLTGTEFLIRQETQYF
TRBV11-3	TRBJ1-1	TRBD1	.	TGTGCCAGCAGCTTGACAGGGTTGGGCACTGAAGCTTTCTTT	CASSLTGLGTEAFF
TRBV5-6	TRBJ1-4	.	.	TGTGCCAGCAGCTTGGGGTCAGATGAAAAACTGTTTTTT	CASSLGSDEKLFF
TRBV29-1	TRBJ2-6	TRBD1	.	TGCAGCGTTGAGGACAGGGGGCTTACTGGGGCCAACGTCCTGACTTTC	CSVEDRGLTGANVLTF
TRBV7-9	TRBJ1-2	TRBD1	.	TGTGCGAGCGGCAGGGCAGGGGGCGACCTTAACTATGGCTACACCTTC	CASGRAGGDLNYGYTF
TRBV29-1	TRBJ1-5	.	.	TGCAGCGTTGCAGGGAGCAATCAGCCCCAGCATTTT	CSVAGSNQPQHF
TRBV10-3	TRBJ2-3	TRBD2	.	TGTGCCATCAGTGAGTCAGGGACTAGCGGGAGGAGAGATACGCAGTATTTT	CAISESGTSGRRDTQYF
TRBV5-6	TRBJ2-7	TRBD2	.	TGTGCCAGCAGCCCGTGGACTAGCGGGAGCTACGAGCAGTACTTC	CASSPWTSGSYEQYF
TRBV5-4	TRBJ2-1	TRBD2	.	TGTGCCAGCAGCCCGGGACTAGCCACCTACAATGAGCAGTTCTTC	CASSPGLATYNEQFF
TRBV5-1	TRBJ1-1	.	.	TGCGCCAGCAGCTTCTTTCATCAGGGCGCTGAAGCTTTCTTT	CASSFFHQGAEAFF
TRBV3-1/TRBV3-2	TRBJ1-4	.	.	TGTGCCAGCAGCCGGGAGGCAACTAATGAAAAACTGTTTTTT	CASSREATNEKLFF
TRBV18	TRBJ2-7	TRBD1	.	TGTGCCAGCTCACCGCTCGGGGACAGGTCCGGTCAGTACTTC	CASSPLGDRSGQYF
TRBV2	TRBJ1-1	.	.	TGTGCCAGCAGTGGCCAATTCTCGGGATCTGAAGCTTTCTTT	CASSGQFSGSEAFF
TRBV28	TRBJ2-3	.	.	TGTGCCAGCCCCCCCAGGCGTAGAGGGACAGATACGCAGTATTTT	CASPPRRRGTDTQYF
TRBV6-5	TRBJ2-2	.	.	TGTGCCAGTCGTAGGGGGTCCGGTTACACCGGGGAGCTGTTTTTT	CASRRGSGYTGELFF
TRBV6-2/TRBV6-3	TRBJ2-7	TRBD1	.	TGTGCCAGCAGTTACGGGACAGGGGCCTACGAGCAGTACTTC	CASSYGTGAYEQYF
TRBV24-1	TRBJ2-1	.	.	TGTGCCACCAGTGCGGGAGCTGCCTACAATGAGCAGTTCTTC	CATSAGAAYNEQFF
TRBV4-1	TRBJ2-7	TRBD1	.	TGCGCCAGCAGCCGGGACAGGGAAAAGCAGTACTTC	CASSRDREKQYF
TRBV6-8	TRBJ2-1	TRBD2	.	TGTGCCAGCAGTTACTCGATAGGCGGGAGCCCCAATGAGCAGTTCTTC	CASSYSIGGSPNEQFF
TRBV5-3	TRBJ1-3	TRBD1	.	TGTGCCAGAAGCCTGTACAGGGGATTAAGCTCTGGAAACACCATATATTTT	CARSLYRGLSSGNTIYF
TRBV3-1/TRBV3-2	TRBJ2-1	TRBD2	once	TGTGCCAGCAGGCGAACTAGCGGGAGTGGAGATGAGCAGTTCTTC	CASRRTSGSGDEQFF
TRBV27	TRBJ2-7	.	.	TGTGCCAGCAGTTTACGTTTGCAGGCTAAATACGAGCAGTACTTC	CASSLRLQAKYEQYF
TRBV5-1	TRBJ2-1	.	.	TGCGCCAGCAGCTTGGCCCAGGGTGGAAGTTATGAGCAGTTCTTC	CASSLAQGGSYEQFF
TRBV5-6	TRBJ1-2	.	few	TGTGCCAGCAGCTTGGCCAGGTTCGACTATGGCTACACCTTC	CASSLARFDYGYTF
TRBV4-3	TRBJ2-5	TRBD1	.	TGCGCCAGCAGCCAGGGGACAGGGGGCCCCCAGACCCAGTACTTC	CASSQGTGGPQTQYF
TRBV5-4	TRBJ1-1	.	once	TGTGCCAGCAGCCCGGGGTGGACACCGGGACAATCGATGAACACTGAAGCTTTCTTT	CASSPGWTPGQSMNTEAFF
TRBV19	TRBJ1-5	TRBD1	.	TGTGCCACCCGAGCGACAGGGAGCAATCAGCCCCAGCATTTT	CATRATGSNQPQHF
TRBV13	TRBJ2-7	TRBD2	.	TGTGCCAGCAGCCCCGTAACGCGGGGGAAACACGAGCAGTACTTC	CASSPVTRGKHEQYF
TRBV7-2	TRBJ2-7	.	.	TGTGCCAGCAGCTTAGCGCTCTCAGGGGCCTACGAGCAGTACTTC	CASSLALSGAYEQYF
TRBV2	TRBJ2-5	.	once	TGTGCCAGCAAGGGGCAGGGTATTGTTAGGGGAGAGACCCAGTACTTC	CASKGQGIVRGETQYF
TRBV5-1	TRBJ1-3	.	.	TGCGCCAGCAGCAATTCCAGGGGAAACACCATATATTTT	CASSNSRGNTIYF
TRBV9	TRBJ1-1	TRBD1	.	TGTGCCAGCAGCGTAGGATGGACAGGGGGAACTGAAGCTTTCTTT	CASSVGWTGGTEAFF
TRBV5-4	TRBJ2-2	TRBD2	many	TGTGCCAGCAGCTTGGACCTAGCGGGGTACACCGGGGAGCTGTTTTTT	CASSLDLAGYTGELFF
TRBV3-1/TRBV3-2	TRBJ2-3	.	.	TGTGCCAGCAGCACCCGAGGGGGACGGACAGATACGCAGTATTTT	CASSTRGGRTDTQYF
TRBV27	TRBJ2-7	.	.	TGTGCCAGCAGTTTATCGGCCCCGGGCTACGAGCAGTACTTC	CASSLSAPGYEQYF
TRBV9	TRBJ2-3	.	once	TGTGCCAGCAGCAAACAGGACCCGGAAGATACGCAGTATTTT	CASSKQDPEDTQYF
TRBV2	TRBJ1-4	.	.	TGTGCCAGCAGTGAAATGGGCAGACATAATGAAAAACTGTTTTTT	CASSEMGRHNEKLFF
TRBV18	TRBJ1-4	TRBD1	.	TGTGCCAGCTCACCGGACAGGGCGCCAACTAATGAAAAACTGTTTTTT	CASSPDRAPTNEKLFF
TRBV5-6	TRBJ1-2	TRBD1	.	TGTGCCAGCCGGCCTACAGGGGATAGCTATGGCTACACCTTC	CASRPTGDSYGYTF
TRBV6-5	TRBJ1-5	TRBD1	.	TGTGCCAGCAGCCGGCGGACAGGGAACAATCAGCCCCAGCATTTT	CASSRRTGNNQPQHF
TRBV2	TRBJ2-1	TRBD1	.	TGTGCCAGCAGTCGGGACAGGGGACATACCGATGAGCAGTTCTTC	CASSRDRGHTDEQFF
TRBV27	TRBJ2-1	TRBD1	.	TGTGCCAGCAGTTTATCAGGGGGCATTTACAATGAGCAGTTCTTC	CASSLSGGIYNEQFF